This entry concerns a single TCR beta chain. Its specificity is not known. The sample belongs to a study of T cell responses to AZD1222 COVID-19 vaccine. Points from the study as a whole: The CD4 TCRs associated with vaccination extended across spike and predominated at 160-218 and 743-854.

Generated by immunoSEQ multiplex PCR, the TCRdb table keeps only in-frame clones and is missing some. The data hold roughly 120,000 clones, with approximately 90% observed a single time. The sequencing used peripheral blood, collected 28 days after the second AZD1222 dose. This clonotype was obtained from an adult who received the AZD1222 COVID-19 vaccine.

The CDR3 spells CAWSVLRDGAFF. Written as DNA, the CDR3 is TGTGCCTGGAGTGTACTTAGGGATGGGGCTTTCTTT. The gene calls are TRBV30 and TRBJ1-1; no definite D call. CDR1 and CDR2 from the germline V gene are GTSNPN and SVGIG (reference sequence). V was trimmed by 0 bases and J by 11 bases, leaving 13 bases between them. The CDR3 loop spans 12 amino acids.